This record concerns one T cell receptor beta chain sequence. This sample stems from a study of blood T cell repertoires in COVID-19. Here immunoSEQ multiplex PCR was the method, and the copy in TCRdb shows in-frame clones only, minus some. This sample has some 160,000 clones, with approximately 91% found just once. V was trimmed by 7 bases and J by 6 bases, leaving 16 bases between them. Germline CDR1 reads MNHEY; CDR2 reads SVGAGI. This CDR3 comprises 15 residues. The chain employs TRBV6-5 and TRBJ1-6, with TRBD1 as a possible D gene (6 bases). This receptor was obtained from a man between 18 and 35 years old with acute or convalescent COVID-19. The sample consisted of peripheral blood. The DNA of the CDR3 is TGTGCCAGCAACCTTGACAGGAGACCTAATTCACCCCTCCACTTT. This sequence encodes CASNLDRRPNSPLHF.